This TCR beta chain was identified in a study of cytomegalovirus exposure and HLA in healthy donors. About the research overall: The use of the same platform for the 90 to 150 validation repertoires and the 550 to 850 first-cohort repertoires was reported by a later analysis. Broader study findings: Reportedly, diagnosis of cytomegalovirus status by the classifier showed high specificity and sensitivity.

Germline CDR1 is KGHSH and CDR2 is LQKENI. The CDR3 contains 12 residues. V was trimmed by 6 bases and J by 6 bases, leaving 9 bases between them. To note about this clone: What it recognizes is unknown.

Only in-frame clones appear in the TCRdb table, and some are missing; sequencing was by immunoSEQ multiplex PCR. This table holds some 310,000 clones, over 75% found once. V gene TRBV18 combines with J gene TRBJ1-5; D may be TRBD1 (5 bases). Sequencing was done on a sample of PBMCs. The TCR comes from a man younger than 45 in good health and CMV-seronegative. The CDR3 spells CASSQGGQPQHF. For the CDR3, the DNA is TGTGCCAGCTCGCAGGGAGGTCAGCCCCAGCATTTT.